This T cell receptor (beta chain) was captured in a study of cytomegalovirus exposure and HLA in healthy donors. This CDR3 spans 17 amino acids. Trimming took 6 bases from V and 5 from J; bases not matched to a gene: 16. CDR1 is MDHEN, CDR2 SYDVKM, per germline. Primers included in the PCR were 60 Vbeta and 13 Jbeta primers. Sequencing was performed with immunoSEQ multiplex PCR; in TCRdb, only in-frame clones are kept and a portion is missing. The sample has about 140,000 clones, less than 85% seen once. This clone was seen more than once but under ten times. Its antigen is undetermined. Study-wide findings and caveats: Several of the most significant clusters were apparently associated with common viral pathogens in a later analysis. The Asian-associated ancestry cluster reportedly had fewer N-insertions than the approximately 700-donor mean in a later analysis. Being productive about 87% or about 30% of the time was typical of most TCR beta V segments in an earlier analysis.

Specimen: PBMCs. The receptor comes from a man in his forties in good health and CMV-seronegative. The genes are TRBV28 and TRBJ2-5, with 9 bases matching TRBD2. The CDR3 nucleotides read TGTGCCAGCAGAGGGAGTCCGGGCGGGGGGGCCAGGGAGACCCAGTACTTC. Amino acids: CASRGSPGGGARETQYF. Full variable domain (remainder filled in from reference TRBV28 and TRBJ2-5): DVKVTQSSRYLVKRTGEKVFLECVQDMDHENMFWYRQDPGLGLRLIYFSYDVKMKEKGDIPEGYSVSREKKERFSLILESASTNQTSMYLCASRGSPGGGARETQYFGPGTRLLVL.